One sample yielded the 11 T cell receptor beta chains listed below, sequenced in a study of OX40 agonist ivuxolimab in advanced cancers. Data came from immunoSEQ multiplex PCR; TCRdb stores just in-frame clones and leaves some out. The table has tens of thousands of clones, roughly nine tenths seen once. This material consisted of CD4+ or CD8+ T cells sorted from blood, taken in a trial of the OX40 agonist ivuxolimab. The receptors here all came from an adult with an advanced solid tumor such as melanoma, head and neck, liver or kidney cancer.

This chain joins TRBV4-1 and TRBJ1-1; no clear D. CDR1 is MGHRA and CDR2 is YSYEKL in the germline V gene. This CDR3 spans 14 amino acids. Trimming removed 1 base at V and 4 bases at J, with 10 bases between. The CDR3 spells CASSQGAFGTEAFF. In DNA form, the CDR3 reads TGCGCCAGCAGCCAAGGCGCATTTGGCACTGAAGCTTTCTTT.

The chain is built from TRBV2 and TRBJ1-3; TRBD1 matches 12 bases. CDR3 length: 15 amino acids. Per the germline V gene, CDR1 is SNHLY and CDR2 is FYNNEI. With 6 bases clipped from V and 4 bases from J, the junction kept 4 bases outside the gene matches. CDR3 amino acids: CASRPGTGGGNTIYF. In DNA form, the CDR3 reads TGTGCCAGCAGGCCCGGGACAGGGGGCGGAAACACCATATATTTT.

This rearrangement joins TRBV5-1 to TRBJ2-5, with unresolved D. This CDR3 comprises 12 residues. V was shortened by 4 bases and J by 1 base, with 5 bases between the two germline ends. Per the germline V gene, CDR1 is SGHRS and CDR2 is YFSETQ. The CDR3 here is CASSRTQETQYF. The CDR3 DNA follows: TGCGCCAGCAGCCGAACCCAAGAGACCCAGTACTTC.

The genes are TRBV27 and TRBJ2-5; TRBD2 aligns across 8 bases. Germline V gene sequence: CDR1 MNHEY, CDR2 SMNVEV (reference sequence). The CDR3 is 12 amino acids. J lost 5 bases, V lost 10 bases, and 6 bases had no gene match. The CDR3 reads CATRTGGETQYF. The CDR3 nucleotides read TGTGCCACCCGAACGGGAGGGGAGACCCAGTACTTC.

The chain recombines TRBV5-1 with TRBJ2-4; TRBD2 agrees at 7 bases. Trimming took 4 bases from V and 7 from J; bases not matched to a gene: 8. CDR3 size: 14 residues. Germline V lookup: CDR1 SGHRS, CDR2 YFSETQ. The CDR3 sequence is CASSRGEDMNIQYF. The DNA of the CDR3 is TGCGCCAGCAGCCGGGGGGAGGATATGAACATTCAGTACTTC.

The gene calls are TRBV5-6 and TRBJ1-4; D unclear. The CDR3 is made up of 13 amino acids. Trimming removed 0 bases at V and 5 bases at J, with 5 bases between. Germline V gene lookup returns CDR1 SGHDT and CDR2 YYEEEE. CDR3 protein: CASSLGGNEKLFF. The CDR3 nucleotides are TGTGCCAGCAGCTTGGGTGGGAATGAAAAACTGTTTTTT.

The chain carries TRBV19 and TRBJ2-6, with D possibly being TRBD1 (5 bases). V was trimmed by 4 bases and J by 1 base, leaving 20 bases between them. Looked up from germline, CDR1 is LNHDA and CDR2 is SQIVND (reference sequence). CDR3 length equals 19 residues. CDR3 in DNA: TGTGCCAGTAGTACCTTCTCCTCAGGGTATGGATCTGGGGCCAACGTCCTGACTTTC. It codes for CASSTFSSGYGSGANVLTF.

There are a few counts of this clone. In nucleotides, the CDR3 is TGTGCCAGTAGTATGGCCGGGACACGGGGGAGACGGCCCCAGCATTTT. This encodes CASSMAGTRGRRPQHF. This chain joins TRBV19 and TRBJ1-5, with D possibly matching TRBD1 (6 bases). Deletions cut 3 bases from V and 9 bases from J, with 21 bases between. Germline V gene data show CDR1 as LNHDA and CDR2 as SQIVND (reference sequence). The length of the CDR3 is 16 residues.

The CDR3 DNA follows: TGCGCCAGCAGCTTGGACCCTCCTACGCAGTATTTT. Its translation: CASSLDPPTQYF. The chain has TRBV5-1 and TRBJ2-3; no reliable D call. The CDR3 extends over 12 amino acids. V dropped 0 bases and J dropped 8 bases, with 7 bases sitting between them. Looked up from germline, CDR1 is SGHRS and CDR2 is YFSETQ.

V gene TRBV5-8 combines with J gene TRBJ1-5, with TRBD1 identical over 9 bases. After removal of 6 bases from V and 3 bases from J, the junction contained 7 bases not matched to a gene. CDR3 length equals 15 residues. Germline V gene data show CDR1 as SGHTS and CDR2 as YDEGEE. Written as DNA, the CDR3 is TGTGCCAGCAACCCGGGACAGGGACTCAATCAGCCCCAGCATTTT. Its protein product is CASNPGQGLNQPQHF.

CDR3 nucleotides: TGCAGTGCTAGTTCGGCAGGGCAACATTACTTC. It specifies CSASSAGQHYF. The chain joins TRBV20-1 to TRBJ2-5, with a possible D match to TRBD1 (5 bases). Germline lookup yields CDR1 DFQATT and CDR2 SNEGSKA (reference sequence). The CDR3 is made up of 11 amino acids. Trimming removed 3 bases from V and 14 bases from J, with 16 bases in between.